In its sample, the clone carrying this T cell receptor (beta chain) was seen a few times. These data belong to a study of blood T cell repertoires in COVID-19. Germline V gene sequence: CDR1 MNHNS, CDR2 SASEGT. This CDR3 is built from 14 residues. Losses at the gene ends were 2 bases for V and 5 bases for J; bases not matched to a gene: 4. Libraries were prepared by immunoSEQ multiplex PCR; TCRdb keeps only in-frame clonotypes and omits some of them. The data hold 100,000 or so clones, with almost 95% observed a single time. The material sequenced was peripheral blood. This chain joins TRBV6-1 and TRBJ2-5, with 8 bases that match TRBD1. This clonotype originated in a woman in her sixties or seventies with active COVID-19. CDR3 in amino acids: CASSEPRGQETQYF. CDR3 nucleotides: TGTGCCAGCAGTGAACCCAGGGGGCAGGAGACCCAGTACTTC.